Listed below are T cell receptor beta chains from one sample, sequenced in a study of beta chain features in type 1 diabetes. This table comes from immunoSEQ multiplex PCR, and its TCRdb copy is limited to in-frame clones, with some not included. The table records 310,000 or so clones, over 12% of them present only once. The sample taken for sequencing was naive CD4+ T cells from blood. The receptors here all came from a young man with type 1 diabetes. Both conserved end residues are part of each CDR3. Fields, in order: V gene, J gene, clone size, D gene, CDR3 protein, CDR3 DNA. D genes are given only for firm matches. Part of the rows lack a size; the others show once, few, many or a class for expanded clones.

TRBV4-3,TRBJ1-2,few,-,CASSQAAQVPYYGYTF,TGCGCCAGCAGCCAAGCCGCACAGGTTCCTTACTATGGCTACACCTTC
TRBV15,TRBJ2-3,-,TRBD2,CATRRRGADTQYF,TGTGCCACCAGGCGGCGGGGGGCGGATACGCAGTATTTT
TRBV4-1,TRBJ1-4,-,-,CASSQIWFGLLENEKLFF,TGCGCCAGCAGCCAGATTTGGTTTGGACTCTTGGAGAATGAAAAACTGTTTTTT
TRBV28,TRBJ1-1,few,TRBD1,CASSTSGTVNTEAFF,TGTGCCAGCAGTACGTCCGGGACAGTGAACACTGAAGCTTTCTTT
TRBV14,TRBJ2-3,-,-,CASSQDRASRDTDTQYF,TGTGCCAGCAGCCAAGACAGGGCTTCCAGGGACACAGATACGCAGTATTTT
TRBV6-5,TRBJ1-1,once,TRBD1,CASSPGTGGTEAFF,TGTGCCAGCAGTCCCGGGACAGGAGGGACTGAAGCTTTCTTT
TRBV9,TRBJ2-4,few,TRBD1,CASSRDSKNIQYF,TGTGCCAGCAGCCGGGACAGTAAAAACATTCAGTACTTC
TRBV6-1,TRBJ1-5,few,TRBD1,CASSSGTDQQPQHF,TGTGCCAGCAGTAGTGGGACAGACCAACAGCCCCAGCATTTT
TRBV7-2,TRBJ2-1,few,-,CASNDGWQGSNEQFF,TGTGCCAGCAACGACGGGTGGCAGGGAAGCAATGAGCAGTTCTTC
TRBV5-6,TRBJ2-1,-,-,CASSLRRYNEQFF,TGTGCCAGCAGCCTCAGGCGTTACAATGAGCAGTTCTTC
TRBV28,TRBJ2-7,-,TRBD2,CASSPWGGTYSYEQYF,TGTGCCAGCAGTCCCTGGGGAGGGACCTACTCCTACGAGCAGTACTTC
TRBV4-3,TRBJ1-2,few,TRBD1,CASSKDRGNHYGYTF,TGCGCCAGCAGCAAAGACAGGGGCAATCACTATGGCTACACCTTC
TRBV27,TRBJ1-2,-,-,CASSQQGVDYGYTF,TGTGCCAGCAGCCAACAGGGTGTCGACTATGGCTACACCTTC
TRBV2,TRBJ2-5,few,-,CASRTEETQYF,TGTGCCAGTAGGACAGAAGAGACCCAGTACTTC
TRBV19,TRBJ2-5,-,TRBD1,CASRSTGEGETQYF,TGTGCCAGTAGGTCGACAGGGGAAGGAGAGACCCAGTACTTC
TRBV7-2,TRBJ2-7,-,TRBD2,CASSPRTSGRTYEQYF,TGTGCCAGCAGCCCCCGGACTAGCGGGAGGACCTACGAGCAGTACTTC
TRBV7-9,TRBJ2-7,few,-,CASSLVGAVSYEQYF,TGTGCCAGCAGCTTAGTAGGGGCAGTCTCCTACGAGCAGTACTTC
TRBV29-1,TRBJ1-1,few,TRBD1,CSVEELEGANEAFF,TGCAGCGTTGAAGAACTAGAGGGGGCGAATGAAGCTTTCTTT
TRBV20-1,TRBJ2-5,-,-,CSAPRGTQYF,TGCAGTGCTCCCCGAGGGACCCAGTACTTC
TRBV7-9,TRBJ2-2,few,TRBD2,CASSSGGRNTGELFF,TGTGCCAGCAGCTCGGGGGGAAGAAACACCGGGGAGCTGTTTTTT
TRBV27,TRBJ1-1,few,TRBD1,CASSRYRGHTEAFF,TGTGCCAGCAGTCGATACAGGGGTCACACTGAAGCTTTCTTT
TRBV2,TRBJ2-1,-,-,CASAPSGLEVHEQFF,TGTGCCAGCGCACCCTCAGGACTCGAAGTCCATGAGCAGTTCTTC
TRBV5-4,TRBJ2-5,few,TRBD2,CASSLSGRAGETQYF,TGTGCCAGCAGCCTTAGCGGGAGGGCCGGAGAGACCCAGTACTTC
TRBV4-2,TRBJ2-1,-,TRBD2,CASSQDSGGMNEQFF,TGTGCCAGCAGCCAAGACTCGGGGGGAATGAATGAGCAGTTCTTC
TRBV28,TRBJ1-4,-,-,CASRPQDNEKLFF,TGTGCCAGCAGGCCCCAGGATAATGAAAAACTGTTTTTT
TRBV30,TRBJ2-1,-,TRBD2,CAWSVGGLAVNEQFF,TGTGCCTGGAGTGTAGGAGGACTAGCGGTAAATGAGCAGTTCTTC
TRBV7-9,TRBJ1-5,-,-,CASSSGGGLPNQPQHF,TGTGCCAGCAGCTCGGGAGGAGGTCTTCCCAATCAGCCCCAGCATTTT
TRBV7-9,TRBJ2-1,-,TRBD2,CASSRGTSGGAYEQFF,TGTGCCAGCAGCCGTGGGACTAGCGGGGGGGCCTATGAGCAGTTCTTC
TRBV30,TRBJ1-1,few,-,CARRTTMNTEAFF,TGTGCCCGGCGGACAACTATGAACACTGAAGCTTTCTTT
TRBV21-1,TRBJ2-7,-,-,CASRNPKGLAGPPLYEQYF,TGTGCCAGCAGAAATCCCAAGGGACTAGCGGGACCTCCCCTCTACGAGCAGTACTTC
TRBV10-3,TRBJ2-7,-,-,CAIRETRVQYF,TGTGCCATCAGAGAGACTCGAGTACAGTACTTC
TRBV14,TRBJ1-2,few,-,CASSRNRENYGYTF,TGTGCCAGCAGCCGGAACAGGGAGAACTATGGCTACACCTTC
TRBV7-2,TRBJ1-6,few,-,CASSPSDSPYSPLHF,TGTGCCAGCAGCCCCTCGGACTCCCCATATTCACCCCTCCACTTT
TRBV7-9,TRBJ2-1,few,-,CASRYRDSPYNEQFF,TGTGCCAGCAGGTACCGGGACTCCCCGTACAATGAGCAGTTCTTC
TRBV10-3,TRBJ1-1,-,-,CAITGTDGGTEAFF,TGTGCCATCACAGGGACTGACGGAGGCACTGAAGCTTTCTTT
TRBV4-3,TRBJ2-5,-,-,CASSQDSRKTQYF,TGCGCCAGCAGCCAAGATAGCAGAAAGACCCAGTACTTC
TRBV6-1,TRBJ2-5,few,-,CASSEGSQETQYF,TGTGCCAGCAGTGAAGGCAGCCAAGAGACCCAGTACTTC